Listed below are T cell receptor beta chains from one sample, sequenced in a study of T cells after yellow fever vaccination. TCRdb called the 5' RACE reads again in MiXCR, with one record for every CDR3 protein. The sample shows some 320,000 distinct CDR3 sequences, 8.7% of them seen only once. The specimen was CD4+ T cells sorted from PBMCs, collected 5 days after the yellow fever booster vaccination. Every receptor here comes from a man between 18 and 29 years old who received the YFV17D yellow fever vaccine. Each CDR3 is given with its conserved first and last residue. D genes are given only for firm matches. Expanded clones get a size class; other rows say once, few or many, or leave the size out.

abundance | d_gene | j_gene | v_gene | len | CDR3nt | CDR3aa
few | TRBD2 | TRBJ2-1 | TRBV29-1 | 14 | TGCAGCGTTGATAGGGACTACCAACGGAATGAGCAGTTCTTC | CSVDRDYQRNEQFF
- | - | TRBJ1-2 | TRBV5-8 | 15 | TGTGCCAGCAGCACGCGAGTGGGTCCTGCGAATGGCTACACCTTC | CASSTRVGPANGYTF
few | - | TRBJ1-6 | TRBV24-1 | 14 | TGTGCCACCAGTGACAACGGAAGGGATTCACCCCTCCACTTT | CATSDNGRDSPLHF
- | - | TRBJ2-2 | TRBV5-1 | 13 | TGCGCCAGCAGCTTGGGAGCGCTCGGGGAGCTGTTTTTT | CASSLGALGELFF
- | - | TRBJ2-1 | TRBV7-9 | 14 | TGTGCCAGCAGCTTATCTAGCTCCTACAATGAGCAGTTCTTC | CASSLSSSYNEQFF
- | - | TRBJ1-3 | TRBV5-1 | 15 | TGCGCCAGCACCACTGGCGGGGGCTCTGGAAACACCATATATTTT | CASTTGGGSGNTIYF
- | - | TRBJ1-4 | TRBV9 | 16 | TGTGCCAGCAGCCTCAACACTGGAGGGATCAGCGAAAAACTGTTTTTT | CASSLNTGGISEKLFF
few | - | TRBJ2-5 | TRBV7-9 | 14 | TGTGCCAGCAGCTTTAACCAGGGCCAAGAGACCCAGTACTTC | CASSFNQGQETQYF
many | - | TRBJ2-2 | TRBV19 | 14 | TGTGCCAGTAGTATATGGGGGTACACCGGGGAGCTGTTTTTT | CASSIWGYTGELFF
few | TRBD1 | TRBJ1-3 | TRBV12-3/TRBV12-4 | 16 | TGTGCCAGCAGCCGAACTGGACAGGGGGCGGGCAACACCATATATTTT | CASSRTGQGAGNTIYF
- | - | TRBJ2-1 | TRBV7-2 | 15 | TGTGCCAGCAGCCGAAGGTTGTCCCAGGTAGATGAGCAGTTCTTC | CASSRRLSQVDEQFF
few | - | TRBJ1-1 | TRBV29-1 | 13 | TGCAGCACCTGGGATAGGGGGAACACTGAAGCTTTCTTT | CSTWDRGNTEAFF
- | TRBD2 | TRBJ2-5 | TRBV9 | 16 | TGTGCCAGCAGCGTAAATCTAGCGGGGCGACAAGAGACCCAGTACTTC | CASSVNLAGRQETQYF
few | - | TRBJ2-5 | TRBV5-1 | 15 | TGCGCCAGCAGCCTACAGGGCACGTACCAAGAGACCCAGTACTTC | CASSLQGTYQETQYF
- | - | TRBJ1-6 | TRBV6-2/TRBV6-3 | 17 | TGTGCCAGCAGTTACTCGAGGTCGGGAACCTATAATTCACCCCTCCACTTT | CASSYSRSGTYNSPLHF
- | - | TRBJ2-3 | TRBV7-2 | 13 | TGTGCCAGCTCGGCTGGAAGCACAGATACGCAGTATTTT | CASSAGSTDTQYF
- | TRBD2 | TRBJ2-1 | TRBV6-5 | 18 | TGTGCCAGCAGTTACTCCTCCACTAGCGGGGGGGCCTACGATGAGCAGTTCTTC | CASSYSSTSGGAYDEQFF